These T cell receptor beta chains were read from a single sample in a study of blood T cell repertoires in COVID-19. Assay: immunoSEQ multiplex PCR; the TCRdb copy retains only in-frame clones and omits some. The repertoire includes under 100,000 clones, around four fifths of them detected once, and about 12% sits in the top ten. Sample: peripheral blood. The receptors shown here come from a woman aged 70 to 79 with active or convalescent COVID-19. Both conserved end residues are part of each CDR3. D genes are given only for firm matches. Size values are once, few and many counts, or a class for expanded clones, and some rows have none.

.	TRBV7-2	TRBJ2-3	.	12	CASSRYTDTQYF	TGTGCCAGCTCGCGATACACAGATACGCAGTATTTT
.	TRBV15	TRBJ1-2	.	16	CATSRDLPGQGYGYTF	TGTGCCACCAGCAGAGATCTACCGGGACAAGGTTATGGCTACACCTTC
.	TRBV5-1	TRBJ2-3	.	12	CASSLVSDTQYF	TGCGCCAGCAGCTTGGTTTCTGATACGCAGTATTTT
.	TRBV11-3	TRBJ2-5	.	13	CASSATQQETQYF	TGTGCCAGCAGCGCCACCCAGCAAGAGACCCAGTACTTC
.	TRBV7-2	TRBJ1-6	.	17	CASSLALGDTYNSPLHF	TGTGCCAGCAGCTTAGCGCTGGGGGACACTTATAATTCACCCCTCCACTTT
.	TRBV7-6	TRBJ1-2	.	11	CVAGQTGGYTF	TGTGTAGCAGGGCAAACCGGTGGCTACACCTTC
.	TRBV6-4	TRBJ2-1	once	13	CASSVRENNEQFF	TGTGCCAGCAGTGTGCGGGAAAACAATGAGCAGTTCTTC
.	TRBV27	TRBJ1-1	.	16	CASSSDRRSMNTEAFF	TGTGCCAGCAGCTCAGACAGAAGGTCCATGAACACTGAAGCTTTCTTT
.	TRBV3-1/TRBV3-2	TRBJ2-7	few	14	CASSQGDRSYEQYF	TGTGCCAGCAGCCAAGGAGACAGATCGTACGAGCAGTACTTC
TRBD2	TRBV6-2/TRBV6-3	TRBJ2-3	.	17	CASSYSTSGGPSDTQYF	TGTGCCAGCAGTTACTCGACTAGCGGGGGTCCCTCAGATACGCAGTATTTT
.	TRBV27	TRBJ1-6	few	15	CASRWGDMRNSPLHF	TGTGCCAGCAGGTGGGGCGATATGAGAAATTCACCCCTCCACTTT
.	TRBV20-1	TRBJ1-5	.	11	CSATGNQPQHF	TGCAGTGCTACAGGCAATCAGCCCCAGCATTTT
.	TRBV20-1	TRBJ2-1	.	11	CSARQNNEQFF	TGCAGTGCTAGACAGAACAATGAGCAGTTCTTC
TRBD1	TRBV2	TRBJ2-7	.	13	CASGPGTGNEQYF	TGTGCCAGCGGACCCGGGACAGGCAACGAGCAGTACTTC
.	TRBV25-1	TRBJ1-6	few	16	CASSVGTGGPNSPLHF	TGTGCCAGCAGTGTCGGGACCGGAGGGCCTAATTCACCCCTCCACTTT
TRBD2	TRBV3-1/TRBV3-2	TRBJ2-3	few	17	CASSPQYSGGAPDTQYF	TGTGCCAGCAGCCCCCAATACAGCGGGGGGGCGCCAGATACGCAGTATTTT
.	TRBV6-1	TRBJ1-1	.	13	CASSEAAGREAFF	TGTGCCAGCAGTGAGGCGGCAGGGAGGGAAGCTTTCTTT
TRBD1	TRBV11-2	TRBJ2-5	.	16	CASSLEGRGPQETQYF	TGTGCCAGCAGCTTAGAGGGCAGGGGGCCCCAAGAGACCCAGTACTTC
.	TRBV6-5	TRBJ2-7	.	14	CASSRTPGAYEQYF	TGTGCCAGCAGCCGAACACCGGGGGCCTACGAGCAGTACTTC
TRBD1	TRBV5-6	TRBJ1-5	.	16	CASSRGGQGFYQPQHF	TGTGCCAGCAGCCGGGGGGGACAGGGATTTTATCAGCCCCAGCATTTT
.	TRBV6-5	TRBJ2-7	.	15	CASSTAGQGAYEQYF	TGTGCCAGCAGTACAGCAGGGCAGGGTGCCTACGAGCAGTACTTC
TRBD1	TRBV5-4	TRBJ2-6	.	17	CASSRDRGFSGANVLTF	TGTGCCAGCAGCCGGGACAGGGGTTTCTCTGGGGCCAACGTCCTGACTTTC